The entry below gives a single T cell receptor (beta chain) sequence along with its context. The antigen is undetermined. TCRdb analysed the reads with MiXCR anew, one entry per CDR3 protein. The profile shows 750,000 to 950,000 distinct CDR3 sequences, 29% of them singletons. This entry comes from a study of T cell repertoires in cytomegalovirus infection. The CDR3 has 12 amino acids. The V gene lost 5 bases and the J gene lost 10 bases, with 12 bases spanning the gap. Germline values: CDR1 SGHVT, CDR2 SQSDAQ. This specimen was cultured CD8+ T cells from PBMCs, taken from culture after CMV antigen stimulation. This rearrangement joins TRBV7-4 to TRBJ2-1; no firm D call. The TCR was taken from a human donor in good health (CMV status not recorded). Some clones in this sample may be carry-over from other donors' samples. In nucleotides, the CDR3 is TGTGCCAGCAGCCCGACGGATGGAGAGCAGTTCTTC. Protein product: CASSPTDGEQFF.